This TCR beta chain was sequenced for a study of T cell repertoires in cytomegalovirus infection. The V end was cut by 6 bases, the J end by 0 bases, with 12 bases between. This CDR3 contains 15 residues. Germline CDR1 reads LGHNA; CDR2 reads YSLEER. On this clonotype itself: The target antigen is unknown.

TCRdb reanalysed the reads using MiXCR and keeps one entry per CDR3 protein. The sample shows some 110,000 distinct CDR3 sequences, more than 30% of them seen only once. The rearrangement links TRBV4-3 to TRBJ1-5; unclear D gene. This receptor was identified in a human donor in good health (CMV status not recorded). Some clones in this sample may be carry-over from other donors' samples. The sequenced sample was CD8+ T cells from cultured PBMCs, obtained from culture after CMV antigen stimulation. In DNA form, the CDR3 reads TGCGCCAGCAGTCGGAGGTGGGATAGCAATCAGCCCCAGCATTTT. It is translated as CASSRRWDSNQPQHF.